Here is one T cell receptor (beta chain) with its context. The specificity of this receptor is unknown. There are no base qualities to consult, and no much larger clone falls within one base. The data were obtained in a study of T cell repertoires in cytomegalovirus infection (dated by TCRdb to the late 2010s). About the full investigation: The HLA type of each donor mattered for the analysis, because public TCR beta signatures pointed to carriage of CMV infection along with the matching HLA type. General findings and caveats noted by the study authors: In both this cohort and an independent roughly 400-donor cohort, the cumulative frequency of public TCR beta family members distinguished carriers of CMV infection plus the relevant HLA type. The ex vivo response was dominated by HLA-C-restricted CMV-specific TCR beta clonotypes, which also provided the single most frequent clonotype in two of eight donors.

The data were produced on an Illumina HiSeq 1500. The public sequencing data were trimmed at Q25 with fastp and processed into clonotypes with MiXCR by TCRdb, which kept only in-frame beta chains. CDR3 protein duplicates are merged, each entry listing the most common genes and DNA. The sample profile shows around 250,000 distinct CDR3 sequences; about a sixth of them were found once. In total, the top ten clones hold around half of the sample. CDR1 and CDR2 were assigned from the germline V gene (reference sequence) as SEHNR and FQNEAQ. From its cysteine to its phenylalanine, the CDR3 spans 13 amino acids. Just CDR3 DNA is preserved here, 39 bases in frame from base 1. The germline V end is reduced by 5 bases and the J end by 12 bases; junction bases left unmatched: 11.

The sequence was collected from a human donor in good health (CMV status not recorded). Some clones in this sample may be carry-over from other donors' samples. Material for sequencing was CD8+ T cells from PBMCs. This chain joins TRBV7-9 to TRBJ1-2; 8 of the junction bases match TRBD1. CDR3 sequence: CASSGEDRAENTF. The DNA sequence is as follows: TGTGCCAGCAGCGGAGAGGACAGGGCGGAGAACACCTTC.